The 14 T cell receptor beta chains presented below share a single source sample, sequenced in a study of blood T cell repertoires in COVID-19. This table comes from immunoSEQ multiplex PCR, and its TCRdb copy is limited to in-frame clones, with some not included. The table includes around 200,000 clones, 87% detected once. The sequenced sample consisted of peripheral blood. The receptors shown here come from a woman aged 18-29 years who had recovered from COVID-19.

The chain couples TRBV7-6 to TRBJ1-5; no clear D. Per the germline V gene, CDR1 is SGHVS and CDR2 is FNYEAQ. The V gene lost 5 bases and the J gene lost 1 base, with 12 bases spanning the gap. The CDR3 has 15 residues. CDR3 region: CASSPSPRSNQPQHF. The DNA for the CDR3 is TGTGCCAGCAGCCCCAGTCCTAGGAGCAATCAGCCCCAGCATTTT.

The chain couples TRBV4-1 to TRBJ1-1; weak D call: TRBD1 (5 bases). The CDR3 spans 15 residues. CDR1 is MGHRA, CDR2 YSYEKL, per germline. V lost 1 base to trimming and J lost 0 bases, with 9 bases between them. In nucleotides, the CDR3 is TGCGCCAGCAGCCAAGTTGCAGGGCTGAACACTGAAGCTTTCTTT. It translates to CASSQVAGLNTEAFF.

The CDR3 bases are TGCGCCAGCAGTCCCGGGACAGCCTATGGCTACACCTTC. Translation gives CASSPGTAYGYTF. The chain has TRBV5-1 and TRBJ1-2, with 7 bases aligning to TRBD1. After removal of 5 bases from V and 4 bases from J, the junction contained 5 bases not matched to a gene. The V gene's germline CDR1 is SGHRS and CDR2 YFSETQ. This CDR3 spans 13 amino acids.

The V call is TRBV10-2, the J call TRBJ1-5, with 8 nucleotides matching TRBD1. With V trimmed by 10 bases and J by 5 bases, 7 bases remained unmatched. The germline CDR1 and CDR2 sequences are WSHSY and SAAADI. The CDR3 is 13 amino acids. CDR3 in amino acids: CATGTGGYQPQHF. The CDR3 nucleotides are TGCGCCACAGGGACAGGCGGGTATCAGCCCCAGCATTTT.

The chain recombines TRBV6-5 with TRBJ2-7, with TRBD1 identical over 7 bases. V shed 5 bases, J shed 3 bases, and the junction held 1 base outside the gene matches. This CDR3 region has 12 residues. Germline-derived CDR1 and CDR2 are MNHEY and SVGAGI. CDR3 loop: CASSNRGYEQYF. CDR3 sequence (DNA): TGTGCCAGCAGTAACAGGGGCTACGAGCAGTACTTC.

The chain is built from TRBV6-5 and TRBJ2-3, with 9 bases fitting TRBD2. V trimming: 9 bases; J trimming: 1 base; junction bases outside the gene matches: 8. The CDR3 is 15 residues long. Looked up from germline, CDR1 is MNHEY and CDR2 is SVGAGI. The CDR3: CASRSERGGTDTQYF. CDR3 sequence (DNA): TGTGCCAGTAGATCAGAGCGGGGGGGCACAGATACGCAGTATTTT.

V usage is TRBV9 and J usage is TRBJ2-3, with a weak D call TRBD2 (6 bases). This CDR3 has 16 amino acids. Germline V gene data show CDR1 as SGDLS and CDR2 as YYNGEE. The V and J ends lost 3 bases and 0 bases respectively, with 14 bases between them. CDR3 in DNA: TGTGCCAGCAGCGCCCGCCCGGGGGAAAGCACAGATACGCAGTATTTT. The encoded protein is CASSARPGESTDTQYF.

This clone has only a few counts. The chain carries TRBV4-3 and TRBJ1-2, with D maybe TRBD1 (6 bases). This CDR3 spans 15 amino acids. Germline V gene data show CDR1 as LGHNA and CDR2 as YSLEER. Trimming took off 0 bases at V and 6 bases at J, with 14 bases between the two ends. In DNA, the CDR3 is TGCGCCAGCAGCCAAGAGGAAAACAGGGTGGATGGCTACACCTTC. It is translated as CASSQEENRVDGYTF.

V gene TRBV2 combines with J gene TRBJ1-4; TRBD1 matches at 9 bases. The CDR3 covers 15 residues. Germline-derived CDR1 and CDR2 are SNHLY and FYNNEI. The V and J ends lost 5 bases and 4 bases, in that order; junction bases with no gene match: 5. CDR3 loop: CASSKTGGGNEKLFF. In DNA form, the CDR3 reads TGTGCCAGCAGTAAGACAGGGGGAGGTAATGAAAAACTGTTTTTT.

Here the CDR3 DNA reads TGTGCCAGCAGCTTAGCGCGAGGGGGACAGGGGGCGCCTGGGGCCAACGTCCTGACTTTC. This sequence encodes CASSLARGGQGAPGANVLTF. The chain combines TRBV7-6 with TRBJ2-6, with TRBD1 matching over 12 bases. Germline V gene lookup returns CDR1 SGHVS and CDR2 FNYEAQ. After removal of 0 bases from V and 2 bases from J, the junction contained 8 bases not matched to a gene. The CDR3 is 20 residues long.

The chain joins TRBV4-2 to TRBJ1-6, with a possible D match to TRBD1 (6 bases). Germline-derived CDR1 and CDR2 are LGHNA and YNFKEQ. The CDR3 has 16 residues. V lost 4 bases to trimming and J lost 6 bases, with 16 bases between them. The CDR3 here is CASSPRAGQTNSPLHF. The CDR3 bases are TGTGCCAGCAGCCCCCGGGCTGGACAGACTAATTCACCCCTCCACTTT.

The chain combines TRBV4-3 with TRBJ1-5, with D tentatively TRBD1 (5 bases). Germline V gene data show CDR1 as LGHNA and CDR2 as YSLEER. The CDR3 spans 15 residues. V lost 6 bases and J 0 bases, leaving 12 bases between the germline ends. This chain's CDR3 is CASSLGAYSNQPQHF. DNA for the CDR3: TGCGCCAGCAGTCTAGGGGCGTATAGCAATCAGCCCCAGCATTTT.

The rearrangement links TRBV27 to TRBJ1-1; no clear D gene. With 2 bases removed from V and 0 bases from J, the gap between germline ends came to 7 bases. The CDR3 spans 14 residues. Germline CDR1 MNHEY, CDR2 SMNVEV (reference sequence). DNA for the CDR3: TGTGCCAGCAGTTTAGAGGGCTTGAACACTGAAGCTTTCTTT. Residues: CASSLEGLNTEAFF.

The V and J genes are TRBV19 and TRBJ1-1; 7 nucleotides agree with TRBD1. V shed 5 bases and J 8 bases; nucleotides not matched to a gene: 8. Germline lookup yields CDR1 LNHDA and CDR2 SQIVND (reference sequence). The CDR3 contains 13 residues. CDR3 protein: CASSFGTEYEAFF. CDR3 sequence (DNA): TGTGCCAGTAGTTTCGGGACAGAATACGAAGCTTTCTTT.